This entry describes one TCR beta chain. Germline loops: CDR1 SEHNR, CDR2 FQNEAQ (reference sequence). Trimming pared 6 bases from V and 5 bases from J, leaving 14 bases between. The CDR3 sequence is 13 residues long. Profiling relied on immunoSEQ multiplex PCR, and the TCRdb table lists in-frame clones only, not all of them. The sample yields 40,000 or so clones, more than 85% seen once. This sample was taken from a study of OX40 agonist ivuxolimab in advanced cancers. Study background: The dose of intravenous ivuxolimab that patients received every 2 weeks ranged from 0.01 to 10 mg/kg. Dose-escalation cases comprised hepatocellular carcinoma, melanoma, renal cell or head and neck cancer. Three individuals attained partial responses, comprising one hepatocellular carcinoma case and two cutaneous melanoma cases.

The receptor was isolated from an adult with an advanced solid tumor such as melanoma, head and neck, liver or kidney cancer. Sequencing was performed on CD4+ or CD8+ T cells sorted from blood, taken in a trial of the OX40 agonist ivuxolimab. V is TRBV7-9 and J is TRBJ2-7; possibly TRBD1 for D (5 bases). CDR3 sequence (DNA): TGTGCCAGCAGGGACAAAAACGGCCACGAGCAGTACTTC. Its translation is CASRDKNGHEQYF.